This TCR beta chain was observed in a study of cytotoxic CD8 clonotypes in ibrutinib-treated CLL (dated by TCRdb to the early 2020s). In terms of the full investigation: The cohort was composed of roughly ten relapsed/refractory and approximately 14 treatment-naive patients; IGHV unmutated status was identified in around 17 patients. Responses were partial in roughly 24 patients and complete in 2; after median about 68 months follow-up, about 14 stayed in remission and 12 progressed. Response samples were obtained after a median of 12 months of treatment, with a range of roughly 6 to 40 months. Samples averaged 255,043 productive templates and more than 85,000 productive rearrangements. Longitudinal samples were available for about 30% of the roughly 90 trial participants. Cryopreserved peripheral blood mononuclear cells were obtained before treatment, at response, and at either sustained remission or disease progression.

Regarding this clone: This receptor's antigen is unknown. Per-nucleotide qualities are absent, and no much larger clonotype sits a single base away.

On a MiSeq, deep resolution sequencing aimed for a depth between 1 in 1 million and 1 in 200,000 T cells, with each clonotype covered 10x on average. The immunoSEQ hsTCRB Kit was used to generate the TCR beta libraries. The published analysis was carried out like this. The data were analyzed with ImmunoSEQ Analyzer and ImmunoSEQ Data Assistant, and V, D and J gene assignments followed IMGT definitions. Clonality, which ranges from 0 to 1, was calculated by subtracting the normalized Shannon entropy of productive rearrangement frequencies from one. Only overrepresented clonotypes making up at least 0.05% of each patient's repertoire were included in the public clonotype analysis. Repertoires from approximately 13 age-matched healthy donors in immuneACCESS were used as clonality controls. TCRdb mirrors the immuneACCESS table, restricted to in-frame sequences. Some clones are absent from its copies; in checked studies, under half trace to an unresolved V gene, and the reason for the others is unknown. V, J and clone size were drawn from that table, and D and trimming were deduced from the DNA. The sample yields about 5,500 clones; 68% were counted once. The ten top clones hold approximately 44% of the sample.

For TCR beta library preparation, roughly 2 micrograms of genomic DNA were extracted from the cryopreserved PBMCs. Longitudinal blood samples from CLL patients receiving ibrutinib monotherapy were subjected to high-throughput TCR beta sequencing. Patients were enrolled in a phase 2 open-label single-center ibrutinib monotherapy trial. Results and caveats for the whole study, not just this receptor: Baseline clonality was found to be higher than that of age-matched healthy donors and was strongly correlated with circulating CD8+ T-cell counts. Lymph node repertoires were not examined, and the timing of sampling was not matched between patients in sustained remission and those whose disease progressed. An increase in clonality was observed at ibrutinib response, with clonality remaining stable during sustained remission and falling back toward baseline at progression. Public clonotypes were rare and either contracted or stayed stable during treatment, and the rise in clonality at ibrutinib response reflected the expansion of private clonotypes.

The junction carries 13 bases between V and J, which are trimmed by 0 bases and 7 bases respectively. Including cysteine and phenylalanine, the CDR3 has 15 amino acids. Left in the record is the CDR3 DNA by itself, 45 bases read in frame from the first base. CDR1 and CDR2, looked up from the germline V gene, are SGHAT and FQNNGV. The TCR sequence derives from a human donor with chronic lymphocytic leukemia. The source was PBMCs, collected before ibrutinib treatment. Recombination connected TRBV11-2 to TRBJ2-1, and perhaps TRBD1 as D gene, on 6 matching bases. The base sequence is TGTGCCAGCAGCTTAGAGGGTGCCAGGGGTAATGAGCAGTTCTTC. Its protein product is CASSLEGARGNEQFF.